The 7 T cell receptor beta chains below were found in one sample sequenced in a study of T cells in Graves' hyperthyroidism and ophthalmopathy. Authors of the study amplified TCR beta CDR3 regions from RNA transcripts. The primer set for the first-round RT-PCR of the TCR CDR3 was HTBI. TCRdb processed the multiplex PCR reads anew with MiXCR; each CDR3 protein has one entry. The sample consists of hundreds of thousands of distinct CDR3 sequences, around 15% of them appearing once. Sequenced material: blood. Receptors originate from a woman under 30 with Graves' hyperthyroidism.

The genes are TRBV20-1 and TRBJ1-4; no firm D call. The CDR3 extends over 13 amino acids. Trimming pared 5 bases from V and 7 bases from J, leaving 14 bases between. In germline, CDR1 is DFQATT, CDR2 SNEGSKA (reference sequence). The CDR3: CSAGPQPTEKLFF. DNA of the CDR3: TGCAGTGCTGGACCTCAACCAACTGAAAAACTGTTTTTT.

CDR3 nucleotide sequence: TGTGCCAGCAGCGCCGGGACCGCTGAAGGTTACGAGCAGTACTTC. Translating it yields CASSAGTAEGYEQYF. The rearrangement joins TRBV13 to TRBJ2-7; D tentatively reads TRBD1 or TRBD2 (5 bases each). Trimming shortened V by 5 bases and J by 4 bases, and 18 bases separated the two germline ends. Germline CDR1 and CDR2: PRHDT and FYEKMQ (reference sequence). CDR3 length: 15 amino acids.

A few counts support this clonotype. V gene TRBV7-3 combines with J gene TRBJ2-3; 9 bases are shared with TRBD1. The germline V gene encodes CDR1 SGHTA and CDR2 FQGTGA. Trimming cost V 5 bases and J 1 base; bases outside gene matches: 4. The CDR3 sequence is 15 residues long. In DNA form, the CDR3 reads TGTGCCAGCAGCCCGGACAGGGGAGGCACAGATACGCAGTATTTT. It translates to CASSPDRGGTDTQYF.

This clonotype was picked up a small number of times. The chain carries TRBV18 and TRBJ2-2; no firm D call. The CDR3 consists of 14 residues. Looked up from germline, CDR1 is KGHSH and CDR2 is LQKENI. Between the trimmed V and J ends, which lost 3 bases and 0 bases, there was a span of 5 bases. The CDR3 bases are TGTGCCAGCTCACCGGCCGCGAACACCGGGGAGCTGTTTTTT. This gives the protein CASSPAANTGELFF.

J is TRBJ2-5 and V is TRBV6-2 or TRBV6-3, with D hard to call. The CDR3 extends over 12 amino acids. Germline loops: CDR1 MNHEY, CDR2 SVGEGT. The germline V and J ends were trimmed by 2 bases and 7 bases, with 8 bases remaining between them. CDR3 amino acids: CASSYPGATQYF. CDR3 in DNA: TGTGCCAGCAGTTACCCCGGAGCGACCCAGTACTTC.

This clonotype was detected only a few times. The chain couples TRBV7-8 to TRBJ1-4, with D hard to call. CDR3 length: 12 amino acids. The germline V gene has CDR1 SGHVS and CDR2 FQNEAQ. Trimming removed 2 bases at V and 8 bases at J, with 6 bases between. The CDR3 DNA is TGTGCCAGCAGCTTACGCCGAGAAAAACTGTTTTTT. Amino acid sequence: CASSLRREKLFF.

The rearrangement joins TRBV14 to TRBJ2-5; 11 nucleotides line up with TRBD2. This CDR3 is 17 amino acids long. The junction had 6 bases not matched to a gene; V was cut back by 1 base and J by 2 bases. From germline, CDR1 is SGHDN and CDR2 FVKESK. The CDR3 coding sequence is TGTGCCAGCAGCCAAGTAGGACTAGCGGGCCAACAAGAGACCCAGTACTTC. Its translation: CASSQVGLAGQQETQYF.